Each of the 13 T cell receptor beta chains below was sequenced from the same sample in a study of T cell responses to AZD1222 COVID-19 vaccine. Assay used: immunoSEQ multiplex PCR; TCRdb lists only in-frame clones, some missing. The sample consists of some 120,000 clones, approximately 88% of them appearing once. The sequencing here drew on peripheral blood, taken on day 0 of AZD1222 vaccination. The source of these receptors is an adult in good health.

The chain carries TRBV10-3 and TRBJ1-5; weak D call: TRBD1 (6 bases). With 8 bases removed from V and 3 bases from J, the gap between germline ends came to 14 bases. Per the germline V gene, CDR1 is ENHRY and CDR2 is SYGVKD. This CDR3 contains 14 residues. For the CDR3, the DNA is TGTGCCATCGGGGTCCGACAGGACAATCAGCCCCAGCATTTT. Translated, it gives CAIGVRQDNQPQHF.

This clone appeared once. The CDR3 bases are TGTGCCAGCAGTCGGGACTCCCCCGACAATGAGCAGTTCTTC. Translation: CASSRDSPDNEQFF. The V call is TRBV6-2 or TRBV6-3, the J call TRBJ2-1; perhaps TRBD2 as D (6 bases). V was clipped by 5 bases and J by 5 bases, with 13 bases between them. Germline V gene data show CDR1 as MNHEY and CDR2 as SVGEGT. The CDR3 contains 14 residues.

V gene TRBV28 combines with J gene TRBJ1-5, with 7 bases that match TRBD1. CDR3 length equals 14 residues. J lost 7 bases, V lost 6 bases, and 9 bases had no gene match. Germline CDR1 and CDR2: MDHEN and SYDVKM. In DNA form, the CDR3 reads TGTGCCAGCAGAACACAGGGGTTCGGACAGCCCCAGCATTTT. Protein product: CASRTQGFGQPQHF.

This sequence joins TRBV9 and TRBJ1-5; no definite D call. From germline, CDR1 is SGDLS and CDR2 YYNGEE. Trimming removed 4 bases at V and 0 bases at J, with 5 bases between. This CDR3 region has 13 residues. The CDR3 protein is CASSLSSNQPQHF. The CDR3 DNA reads as TGTGCCAGCAGCTTGAGTAGCAATCAGCCCCAGCATTTT.

The V and J genes are TRBV7-9 and TRBJ1-2, with TRBD1 as a possible D gene (6 bases). The CDR3 spans 13 residues. The V and J ends lost 4 bases and 7 bases respectively, with 13 bases between them. CDR1 is SEHNR, CDR2 FQNEAQ, per germline (reference sequence). This CDR3 is CASSSGTSPGYTF. Written as DNA, the CDR3 is TGTGCCAGCAGCTCCGGGACAAGTCCTGGCTACACCTTC.

The CDR3 region has the DNA TGCGCCAGCAGCCAAGATTACGAGACAGGGGTTACGTATTTT. Its translation is CASSQDYETGVTYF. The chain employs TRBV4-3 and TRBJ2-3; 8 nucleotides align to TRBD1. Germline lookup yields CDR1 LGHNA and CDR2 YSLEER. This CDR3 contains 14 residues. V was clipped by 0 bases and J by 14 bases; unmatched bases: 10.

This sequence joins TRBV24-1 and TRBJ1-5, with D tentatively TRBD1 (6 bases). The germline gives CDR1 KGHDR, CDR2 SFDVKD. Trimming removed 2 bases at V and 2 bases at J, with 15 bases between. This CDR3 spans 17 amino acids. CDR3 bases: TGTGCCACCAGTGATTCCTCCGTGGGGGGGCGCAATCAGCCCCAGCATTTT. This translates into CATSDSSVGGRNQPQHF.

This clone came up once. This rearrangement joins TRBV18 to TRBJ1-1; D is possibly TRBD1 (6 bases). Germline V lookup: CDR1 KGHSH, CDR2 LQKENI. V was pared by 3 bases and J by 1 base, with 12 bases between. This CDR3 has 15 amino acids. The CDR3 DNA reads TGTGCCAGCTCACCTCAACAGGGTGGGAACACTGAAGCTTTCTTT. Translating it yields CASSPQQGGNTEAFF.

This clone was counted a single time. The chain links TRBV2 to TRBJ2-5; tentative D call: TRBD2 (6 bases). The length of the CDR3 is 13 residues. Trimming removed 6 bases from V and 6 bases from J, with 14 bases in between. In germline, CDR1 is SNHLY, CDR2 FYNNEI. DNA for the CDR3: TGTGCCAGCAGCCCGGGACTGGAAAAGACCCAGTACTTC. This gives the protein CASSPGLEKTQYF.

The V call is TRBV19, the J call TRBJ2-3, with D unclear. The CDR3 is 14 residues long. V was clipped by 0 bases and J by 4 bases, with 8 bases between them. CDR1 and CDR2 (germline): LNHDA, SQIVND (reference sequence). The CDR3 region is CASSIDGPPDTQYF. CDR3 nucleotide sequence: TGTGCCAGTAGTATAGATGGCCCACCAGATACGCAGTATTTT.

For the CDR3, the DNA is TGTGCCAGCTCACCGGACGGGAATCAGCCCCAGCATTTT. Translation gives CASSPDGNQPQHF. The rearrangement joins TRBV18 to TRBJ1-5; D not certain. Germline V gene sequence: CDR1 KGHSH, CDR2 LQKENI. This CDR3 has 13 amino acids. With 3 bases removed from V and 4 bases from J, the gap between germline ends came to 7 bases.

The chain uses TRBV4-3 and TRBJ2-3; no reliable D call. The CDR3 has 12 amino acids. The V gene's germline CDR1 is LGHNA and CDR2 YSLEER. The ends were cut back, 0 bases at V and 9 bases at J, with 7 bases in the middle. As DNA, the CDR3 is TGCGCCAGCAGCCAAGATGGCGGAACGCAGTATTTT. This translates into CASSQDGGTQYF.

V gene TRBV25-1 combines with J gene TRBJ1-2; D is possibly TRBD1 (5 bases). From germline, CDR1 is MGHDK and CDR2 SYGVNS. The V and J ends lost 4 bases and 8 bases respectively, with 11 bases between them. The CDR3 sequence is 12 residues long. The CDR3 sequence: CASSGGLWGYTF. CDR3 nucleotides: TGTGCCAGCAGTGGGGGACTCTGGGGCTACACCTTC.